This entry concerns a single T cell receptor (beta chain). The antigen is unknown. The sample originates from a study of blood T cells in healthy people across ages. Findings and caveats of the study: Unknown donor CMV status possibly confounded expanded clonotype changes. Roughly linearly, TCR beta diversity per million T cells fell as age increased. Long-lived and aged donors differed, with more naive CD4+ cells and higher diversity in the long-lived.

J gave up 7 bases and V 3 bases, and 6 bases lay outside the gene matches. CDR3 length: 14 amino acids. Using a J-beta primer mix together with a sample-barcoded 5' primer, a second PCR was run for about 6 to 11 cycles. MiXCR, run by TCRdb on the 5' RACE reads, gives a single entry per CDR3 protein. Of around 1,100,000 distinct CDR3 sequences in the sample, roughly two fifths were seen once. This chain joins TRBV12-3 or TRBV12-4 and TRBJ2-1; TRBD1 agrees at 7 bases. Material: blood. This receptor was identified in a man younger than 30 in good health. The CDR3 here is CASSFRRRGNEQFF. The CDR3 DNA is TGTGCCAGCAGTTTTAGACGCAGGGGGAATGAGCAGTTCTTC.